Reported below is one T cell receptor beta chain. Profiling relied on immunoSEQ multiplex PCR, and the TCRdb table lists in-frame clones only, not all of them. The sample records about 6,800 clones, 75% to 90% being singletons. The source of the sample is a study of blood T cell repertoires in COVID-19. At the level of the study: Sample material is recorded as cDNA or gDNA derived from T cells, B-cell-depleted T cells, or PBMCs.

Germline CDR1 SNHLY, CDR2 FYNNEI. Unmatched junction bases numbered 5, after V lost 8 bases and J lost 3 bases. The CDR3 has 14 residues. This TCR came from a man at least 80 years old with active COVID-19. The sample comprised peripheral blood. This chain connects TRBV2 to TRBJ2-1, with 9 bases that match TRBD2. CDR3 loop: CASGVSGSYNEQFF. Here the CDR3 DNA reads TGTGCCAGCGGGGTTAGCGGGAGCTACAATGAGCAGTTCTTC. The whole variable domain, remainder taken from reference TRBV2 and TRBJ2-1, is EPEVTQTPSHQVTQMGQEVILRCVPISNHLYFYWYRQILGQKVEFLVSFYNNEISEKSEIFDDQFSVERPDGSNFTLKIRSTKLEDSAMYFCASGVSGSYNEQFFGPGTRLTVL.